The present entry profiles one TCR beta chain with its context. The specificity of this receptor is unknown. Base qualities are missing; no much larger clone stands one base away. Participants in the prospective study were aged roughly 18 to 100 years, lived in 20 to 25 United States geographic areas, and enrolled through a virtual design. To assign participants to cohorts, the prospective study relied on clinical history that participants themselves reported in a screening survey and a study questionnaire. For ImmuneRACE Cohort 3, a participant was defined as recovered based on two consecutive negative NP/OP PCR tests, clearance by a healthcare professional, or resolution of symptoms. Mobile phlebotomists in the prospective study collected whole blood, serum and a nasopharyngeal or oropharyngeal swab from every participant. Additional blood draws and questionnaires over an approximately 2-month period could optionally be provided by prospective study participants. Prospective study blood samples were shipped either frozen or at room temperature before DNA extraction.

TCRbeta CDR3 regions were amplified from genomic DNA using the immunoSEQ Assay, a bias-controlled multiplex PCR. The published analysis was carried out like this. Nucleated cell counts per sample were estimated from amplification of reference gene primers within the assay. To quantify the absolute abundance of each unique TCRbeta CDR3 rearrangement, sequence reads were collapsed and filtered. For each sample, productive Simpson clonality was calculated by taking the square root of Simpson's diversity index across productive rearrangements. The source is immuneACCESS, and TCRdb retained only in-frame sequences with V and J called. Part of the clones is not carried over; for the studies checked, unresolved V genes explain less than half of this, and the remainder is unexplained. V and J calls and clone size are those listed in that table; D and trimming were worked out from the DNA. The sample table shows 300,000 or so clones, and about 90% are seen once. In total, the top ten clones hold 0.9% to 1.2% of the sample.

The record originates from a study of blood T cell repertoires in COVID-19 (dated by TCRdb to between 2020 and 2021). Regarding the complete study: The collaborator samples originated in the United States, Italy and Spain and spanned the acute and convalescent phases of COVID-19. Deeply sampled blood TCRbeta repertoires from subjects exposed to, actively infected with, or recovered from COVID-19 were included in the dataset. Where available, HLA class I and class II types were taken from metadata supplied by the sample provider and were not determined by assay-based typing. Samples came from the ongoing ImmuneRACE study (first 160 participants) plus 1,254 subjects from 6 global collaborators. The prospective study material was composed of cDNA or gDNA derived from T cells, B-cell-depleted T cells, or PBMCs. The repertoires were released in a freely available public database intended as a resource for research on the immune response to SARS-CoV-2. The sample metadata nearly always contained a de-identified subject ID, COVID-19 status, age in years and sex.

Here is what the overall study found, with its caveats: The amount of clinical and demographic metadata varied by source and participant and was provided uncurated.

The sequenced material came from PBMCs or T cells enriched from blood (not recorded which). This receptor was identified in a woman in her 30s who had recovered from COVID-19.

CDR3 loop: CASSQDRTTQIGNTIYF. The bases read TGTGCCAGCAGCCAAGATCGGACTACCCAAATTGGAAACACCATATATTTT. This sequence uses TRBV3-1 (or the pseudogene TRBV3-2) and TRBJ1-3; no D gene call is confident. V sheds 0 bases and J sheds 3 bases, leaving 15 bases between their ends. As encoded in the germline V gene (reference sequence), CDR1 is LGHDT while CDR2 is YNNKEL. Including cysteine and phenylalanine, the CDR3 has 17 amino acids. The retained sequence is limited to the CDR3, 51 bases, with the frame set at the first base.